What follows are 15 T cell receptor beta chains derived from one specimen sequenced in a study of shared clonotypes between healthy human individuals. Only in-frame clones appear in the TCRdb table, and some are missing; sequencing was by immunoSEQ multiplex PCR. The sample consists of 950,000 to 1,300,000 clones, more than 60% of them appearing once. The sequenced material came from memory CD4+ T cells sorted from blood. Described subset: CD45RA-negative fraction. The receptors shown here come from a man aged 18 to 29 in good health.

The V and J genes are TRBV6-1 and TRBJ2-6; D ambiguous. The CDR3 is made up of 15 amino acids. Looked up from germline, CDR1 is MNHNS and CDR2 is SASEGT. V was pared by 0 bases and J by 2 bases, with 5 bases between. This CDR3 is CASSEAFTGANVLTF. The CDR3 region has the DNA TGTGCCAGCAGTGAAGCCTTTACTGGGGCCAACGTCCTGACTTTC.

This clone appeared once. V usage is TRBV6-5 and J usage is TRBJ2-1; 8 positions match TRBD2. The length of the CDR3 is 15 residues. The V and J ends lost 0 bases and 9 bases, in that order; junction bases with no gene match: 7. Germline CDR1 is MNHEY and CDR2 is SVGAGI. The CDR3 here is CASSYSGRGGSEQFF. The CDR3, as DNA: TGTGCCAGCAGTTACTCGGGTCGGGGGGGTAGTGAGCAGTTCTTC.

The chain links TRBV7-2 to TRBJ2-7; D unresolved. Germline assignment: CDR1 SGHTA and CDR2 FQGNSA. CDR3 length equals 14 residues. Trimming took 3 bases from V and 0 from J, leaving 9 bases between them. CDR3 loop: CASSLVRSSYEQYF. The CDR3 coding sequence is TGTGCCAGCAGCTTGGTCAGGAGCTCCTACGAGCAGTACTTC.

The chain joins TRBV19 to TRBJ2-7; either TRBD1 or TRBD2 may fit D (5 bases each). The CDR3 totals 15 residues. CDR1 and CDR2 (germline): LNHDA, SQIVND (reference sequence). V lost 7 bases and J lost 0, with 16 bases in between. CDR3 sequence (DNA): TGTGCCAGTAATGCCGGGACGGCAAGCTCCTACGAGCAGTACTTC. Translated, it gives CASNAGTASSYEQYF.

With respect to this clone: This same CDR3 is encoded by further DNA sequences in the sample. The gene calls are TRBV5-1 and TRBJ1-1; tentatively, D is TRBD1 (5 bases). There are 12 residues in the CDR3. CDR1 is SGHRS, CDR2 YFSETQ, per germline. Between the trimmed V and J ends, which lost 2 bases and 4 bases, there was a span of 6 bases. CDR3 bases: TGCGCCAGCAGCTTCGGGGCCACTGAAGCTTTCTTT. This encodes CASSFGATEAFF. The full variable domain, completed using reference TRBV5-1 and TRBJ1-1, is KAGVTQTPRYLIKTRGQQVTLSCSPISGHRSVSWYQQTPGQGLQFLFEYFSETQRNKGNFPGRFSGRQFSNSRSEMNVSTLELGDSALYLCASSFGATEAFFGQGTRLTVV.

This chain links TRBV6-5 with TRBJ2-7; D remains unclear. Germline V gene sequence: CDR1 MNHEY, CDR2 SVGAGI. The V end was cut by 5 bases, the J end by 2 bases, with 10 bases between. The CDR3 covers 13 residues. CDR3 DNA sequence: TGTGCCAGCAGTGAGGCAGGAACCTACGAGCAGTACTTC. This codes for CASSEAGTYEQYF.

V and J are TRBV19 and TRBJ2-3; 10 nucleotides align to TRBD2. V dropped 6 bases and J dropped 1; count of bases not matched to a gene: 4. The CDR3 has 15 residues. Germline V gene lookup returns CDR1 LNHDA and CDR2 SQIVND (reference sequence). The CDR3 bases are TGTGCCAGTAGAACAGGGACTAGCGGCACAGATACGCAGTATTTT. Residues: CASRTGTSGTDTQYF.

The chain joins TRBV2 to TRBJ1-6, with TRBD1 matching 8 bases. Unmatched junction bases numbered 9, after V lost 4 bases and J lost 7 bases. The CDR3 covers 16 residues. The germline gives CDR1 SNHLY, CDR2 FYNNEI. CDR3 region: CASSAQGAFQNSPLHF. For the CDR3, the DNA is TGTGCCAGCAGTGCCCAGGGGGCGTTTCAAAATTCACCCCTCCACTTT. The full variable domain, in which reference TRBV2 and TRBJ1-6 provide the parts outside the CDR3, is EPEVTQTPSHQVTQMGQEVILRCVPISNHLYFYWYRQILGQKVEFLVSFYNNEISEKSEIFDDQFSVERPDGSNFTLKIRSTKLEDSAMYFCASSAQGAFQNSPLHFGNGTRLTVT.

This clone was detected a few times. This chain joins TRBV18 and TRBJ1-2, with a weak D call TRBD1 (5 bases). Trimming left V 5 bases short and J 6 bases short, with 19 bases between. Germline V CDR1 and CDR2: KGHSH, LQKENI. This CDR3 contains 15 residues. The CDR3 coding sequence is TGTGCCAGCTCAATTCTGGGATCGACACAGGATGGCTACACCTTC. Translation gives CASSILGSTQDGYTF.

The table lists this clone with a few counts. CDR3 coding DNA: TGTGCCAGCAGCTCTCAGGGGGCCGATAATTCACCCCTCCACTTT. This codes for CASSSQGADNSPLHF. This chain connects TRBV5-5 to TRBJ1-6; 8 bases line up with TRBD1. The CDR3 covers 15 residues. The germline CDR1 and CDR2 sequences are SGHKS and YYEKEE (reference sequence). V was pared by 3 bases and J by 5 bases, with 4 bases of the junction left unmatched.

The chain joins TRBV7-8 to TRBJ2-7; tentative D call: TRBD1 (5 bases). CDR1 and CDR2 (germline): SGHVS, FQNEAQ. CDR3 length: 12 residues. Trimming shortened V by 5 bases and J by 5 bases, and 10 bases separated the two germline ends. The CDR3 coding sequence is TGTGCCAGCAGCCTGGACACCCACGAGCAGTACTTC. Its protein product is CASSLDTHEQYF.

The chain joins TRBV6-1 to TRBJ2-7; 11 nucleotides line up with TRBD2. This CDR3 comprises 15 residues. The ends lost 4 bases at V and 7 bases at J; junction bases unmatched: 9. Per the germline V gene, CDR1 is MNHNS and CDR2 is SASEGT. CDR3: CASSALRLAGMEQYF. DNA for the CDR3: TGTGCCAGCAGTGCGCTAAGACTAGCGGGAATGGAGCAGTACTTC.

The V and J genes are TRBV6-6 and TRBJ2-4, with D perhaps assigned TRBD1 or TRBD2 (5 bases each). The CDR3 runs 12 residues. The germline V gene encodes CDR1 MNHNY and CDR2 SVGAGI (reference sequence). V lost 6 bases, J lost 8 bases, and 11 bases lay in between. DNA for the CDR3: TGTGCCAGCAGCCCTAGGGGAGACATTCAGTACTTC. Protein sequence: CASSPRGDIQYF.

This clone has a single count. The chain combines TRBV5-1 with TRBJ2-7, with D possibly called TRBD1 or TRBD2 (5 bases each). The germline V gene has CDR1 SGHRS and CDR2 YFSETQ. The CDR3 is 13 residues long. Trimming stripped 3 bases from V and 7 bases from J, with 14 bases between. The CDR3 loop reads CASSSGDLGEQYF. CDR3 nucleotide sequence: TGCGCCAGCAGCTCCGGGGACCTAGGAGAGCAGTACTTC.

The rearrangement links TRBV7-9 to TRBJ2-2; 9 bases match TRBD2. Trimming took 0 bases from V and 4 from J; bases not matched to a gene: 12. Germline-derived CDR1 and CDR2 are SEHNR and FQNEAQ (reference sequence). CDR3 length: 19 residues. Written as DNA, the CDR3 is TGTGCCAGCAGCTTAGCTTCCGGGTCTAGCGGGATCCTCACCGGGGAGCTGTTTTTT. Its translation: CASSLASGSSGILTGELFF.